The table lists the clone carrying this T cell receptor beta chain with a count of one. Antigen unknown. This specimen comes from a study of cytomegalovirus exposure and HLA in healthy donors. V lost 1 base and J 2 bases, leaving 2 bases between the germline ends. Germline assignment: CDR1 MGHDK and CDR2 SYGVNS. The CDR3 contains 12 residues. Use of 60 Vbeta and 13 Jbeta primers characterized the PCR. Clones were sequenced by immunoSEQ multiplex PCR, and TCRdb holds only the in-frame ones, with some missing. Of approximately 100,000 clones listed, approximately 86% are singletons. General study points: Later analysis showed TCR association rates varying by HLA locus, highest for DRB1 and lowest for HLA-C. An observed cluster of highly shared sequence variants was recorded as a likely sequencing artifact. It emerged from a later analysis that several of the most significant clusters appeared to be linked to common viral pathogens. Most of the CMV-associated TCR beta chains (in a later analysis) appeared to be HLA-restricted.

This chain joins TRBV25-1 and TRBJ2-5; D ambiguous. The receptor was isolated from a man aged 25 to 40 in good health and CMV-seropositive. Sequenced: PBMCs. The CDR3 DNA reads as TGTGCCAGCAGTGAATCTCAAGAGACCCAGTACTTC. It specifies CASSESQETQYF.